This T cell receptor beta chain was retrieved from a study of blood T cell repertoires in COVID-19. Trimming removed 4 bases from V and 9 bases from J, with 15 bases in between. Germline V gene lookup returns CDR1 LNHDA and CDR2 SQIVND (reference sequence). There are 13 residues in the CDR3. The data were produced by immunoSEQ multiplex PCR, yet TCRdb's version contains in-frame clones alone and is incomplete. The data hold roughly 260,000 clones, with about 89% observed a single time. This receptor was obtained from a woman between 18 and 29 years old who had recovered from COVID-19. This rearrangement joins TRBV19 to TRBJ1-2, with a possible D match to TRBD1 (5 bases). The sequenced sample consisted of PBMCs or T cells enriched from blood (not recorded which). DNA of the CDR3: TGTGCCAGTAGTAATTCGGGACTAGAGAGCTACACCTTC. Encoded protein: CASSNSGLESYTF. Combining the CDR3 with reference TRBV19 and TRBJ1-2 gives the whole variable domain DGGITQSPKYLFRKEGQNVTLSCEQNLNHDAMYWYRQDPGQGLRLIYYSQIVNDFQKGDIAEGYSVSREKKESFPLTVTSAQKNPTAFYLCASSNSGLESYTFGSGTRLTVV.